The clone carrying this T cell receptor (beta chain) turned up a few times. Its specificity is unknown. The data were obtained in a study of T cells after yellow fever vaccination. Overall study: For low cell numbers, libraries were made with SMART-Seq v4 Ultra Low Input. Study-level points and caveats: Subsequent booster samples again held most clones from primary vaccination (just under 98% CD4, approximately 85% CD8). Within FACS-sorted repertoires, abundant clonotypes contaminating from the bulk population could be present.

TCRdb analysed the 5' RACE reads with MiXCR anew, one entry per CDR3 protein. Found here are a few hundred thousand distinct CDR3 sequences, around 10% of them singletons; the top ten hold 15% to 20%. Germline-derived CDR1 and CDR2 are MGHRA and YSYEKL. The CDR3 spans 13 residues. V lost 1 base and J lost 7, with 8 bases in between. V usage is TRBV4-1 and J usage is TRBJ2-1; a possible D gene is TRBD2 (6 bases). This clonotype originated in a man aged 18 to 29 who received the YFV17D yellow fever vaccine. Sequenced material: PBMCs, taken on the day of the first yellow fever vaccination. CDR3 sequence: CASSQGDWNEQFF. CDR3 bases: TGCGCCAGCAGCCAAGGGGACTGGAATGAGCAGTTCTTC.